This T cell receptor beta chain was recovered during a study of blood T cell repertoires in COVID-19. Across the study: Samples taken during acute and convalescent COVID-19 were collected in the United States, Italy and Spain. Nucleic acid was either cDNA or gDNA, and it came from T cells, B-cell-depleted T cells, or PBMCs.

As handled by the study authors: Counts of nucleated cells, estimated from reference gene primer amplification, were obtained. TCRdb's table, derived via immunoSEQ multiplex PCR, lists solely in-frame clones and lacks some. Clone size and the V and J calls come from that table; the DNA yielded D and trimming. There are roughly 38,000 clones in the sample; about 81% occur only once, and roughly 40% lies in the top ten. Germline values: CDR1 SGHRS, CDR2 YFSETQ. V shed 4 bases and J shed 5 bases, with 15 bases lying between them. The CDR3 is made up of 14 amino acids. The sequence was obtained from a man between 35 and 55 years old with active or convalescent COVID-19. The sequenced sample consisted of peripheral blood. J is TRBJ2-5 and V is TRBV5-1, with TRBD2 as a possible D gene (6 bases). The CDR3 DNA reads TGCGCCAGCAGCCAAGGGACGGCGGGGGAGACCCAGTACTTC. This encodes CASSQGTAGETQYF.